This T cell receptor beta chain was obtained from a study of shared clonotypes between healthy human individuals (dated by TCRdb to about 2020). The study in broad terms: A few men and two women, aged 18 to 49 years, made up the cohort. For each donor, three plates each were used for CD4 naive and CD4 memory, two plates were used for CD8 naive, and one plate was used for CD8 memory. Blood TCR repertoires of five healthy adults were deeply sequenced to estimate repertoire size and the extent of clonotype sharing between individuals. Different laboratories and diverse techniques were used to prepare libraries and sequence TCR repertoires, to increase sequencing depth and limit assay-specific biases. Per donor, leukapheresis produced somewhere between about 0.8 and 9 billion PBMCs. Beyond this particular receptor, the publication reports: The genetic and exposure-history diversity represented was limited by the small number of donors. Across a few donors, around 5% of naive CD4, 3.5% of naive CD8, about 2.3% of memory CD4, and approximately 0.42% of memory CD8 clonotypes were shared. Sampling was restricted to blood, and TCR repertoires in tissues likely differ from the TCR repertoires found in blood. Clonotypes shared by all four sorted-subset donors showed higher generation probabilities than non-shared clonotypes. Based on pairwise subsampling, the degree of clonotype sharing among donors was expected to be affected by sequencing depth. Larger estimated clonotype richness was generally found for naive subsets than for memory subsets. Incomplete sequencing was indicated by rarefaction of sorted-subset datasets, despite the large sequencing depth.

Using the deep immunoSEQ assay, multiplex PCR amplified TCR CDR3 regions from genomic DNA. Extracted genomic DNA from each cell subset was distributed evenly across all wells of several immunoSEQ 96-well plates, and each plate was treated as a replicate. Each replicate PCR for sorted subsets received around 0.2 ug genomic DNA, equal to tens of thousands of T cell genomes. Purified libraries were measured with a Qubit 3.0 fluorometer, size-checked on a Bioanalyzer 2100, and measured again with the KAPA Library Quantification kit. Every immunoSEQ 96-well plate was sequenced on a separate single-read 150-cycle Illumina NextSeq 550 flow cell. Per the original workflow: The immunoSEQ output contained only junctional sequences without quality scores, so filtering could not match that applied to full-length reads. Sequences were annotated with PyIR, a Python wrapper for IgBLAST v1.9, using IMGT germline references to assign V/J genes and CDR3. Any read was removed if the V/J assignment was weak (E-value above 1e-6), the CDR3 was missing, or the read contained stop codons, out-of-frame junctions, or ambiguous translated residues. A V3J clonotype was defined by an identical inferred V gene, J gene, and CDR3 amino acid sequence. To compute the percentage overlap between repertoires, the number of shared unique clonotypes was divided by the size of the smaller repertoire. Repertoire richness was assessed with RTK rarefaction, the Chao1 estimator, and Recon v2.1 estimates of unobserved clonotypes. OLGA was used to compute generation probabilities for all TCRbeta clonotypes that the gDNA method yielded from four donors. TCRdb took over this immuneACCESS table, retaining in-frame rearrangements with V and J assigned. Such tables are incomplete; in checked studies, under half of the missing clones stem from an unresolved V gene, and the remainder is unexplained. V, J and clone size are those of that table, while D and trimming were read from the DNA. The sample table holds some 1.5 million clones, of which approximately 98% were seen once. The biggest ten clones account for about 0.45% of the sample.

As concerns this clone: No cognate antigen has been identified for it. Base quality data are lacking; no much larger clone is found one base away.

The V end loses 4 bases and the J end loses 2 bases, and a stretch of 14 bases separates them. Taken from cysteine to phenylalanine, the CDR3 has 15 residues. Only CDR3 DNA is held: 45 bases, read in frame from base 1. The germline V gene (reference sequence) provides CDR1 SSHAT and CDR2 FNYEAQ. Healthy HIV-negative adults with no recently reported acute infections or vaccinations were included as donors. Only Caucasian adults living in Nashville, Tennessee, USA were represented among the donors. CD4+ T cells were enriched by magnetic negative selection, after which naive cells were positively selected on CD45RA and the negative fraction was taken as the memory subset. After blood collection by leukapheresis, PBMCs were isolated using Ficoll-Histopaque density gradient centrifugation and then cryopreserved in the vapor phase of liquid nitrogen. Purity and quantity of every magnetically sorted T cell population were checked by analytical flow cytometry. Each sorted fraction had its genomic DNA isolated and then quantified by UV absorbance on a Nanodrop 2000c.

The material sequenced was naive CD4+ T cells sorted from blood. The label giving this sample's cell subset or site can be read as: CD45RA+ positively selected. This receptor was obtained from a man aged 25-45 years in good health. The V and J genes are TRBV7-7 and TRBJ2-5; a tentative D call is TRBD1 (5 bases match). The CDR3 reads CASSSGSRAQETQYF. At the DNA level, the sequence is TGTGCCAGCAGCTCAGGGTCGCGAGCTCAAGAGACCCAGTACTTC. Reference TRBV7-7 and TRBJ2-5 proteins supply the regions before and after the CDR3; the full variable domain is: GAGVSQSPRYKVTKRGQDVTLRCDPISSHATLYWYQQALGQGPEFLTYFNYEAQPDKSGLPSDRFSAERPEGSISTLTIQRTEQRDSAMYRCASSSGSRAQETQYFGPGTRLLVL.